The 10 T cell receptor beta chains below come from one sample, sequenced in a study of chemoradiotherapy in HPV16-positive cancers. The data were produced by immunoSEQ multiplex PCR, yet TCRdb's version contains in-frame clones alone and is incomplete. The data contain fewer than 20,000 clones, roughly three quarters of them singletons. The sample was collected from a patient who underwent chemoradiotherapy. The receptors were gathered from a human donor with HPV-associated anogenital cancer.

V usage is TRBV9 and J usage is TRBJ2-4; D uncertain. CDR3 size: 15 residues. Per the germline V gene, CDR1 is SGDLS and CDR2 is YYNGEE. V lost 4 bases and J lost 5, with 16 bases in between. The CDR3 nucleotides are TGTGCCAGCAGCACGAGTGGAGTTAAGGAAAACATTCAGTACTTC. Protein: CASSTSGVKENIQYF.

The chain recombines TRBV7-8 with TRBJ2-1; possibly TRBD1 for D (5 bases). Germline V gene data show CDR1 as SGHVS and CDR2 as FQNEAQ. V was trimmed by 4 bases and J by 5 bases, leaving 9 bases between them. The CDR3 totals 13 residues. The CDR3 sequence: CASSWVGDNEQFF. CDR3 coding DNA: TGTGCCAGCAGCTGGGTAGGGGACAATGAGCAGTTCTTC.

This clone has just a few counts. This chain links TRBV27 with TRBJ1-5, with no clear D. Germline lookup yields CDR1 MNHEY and CDR2 SMNVEV (reference sequence). The CDR3 is 12 residues long. Deletions cut 3 bases from V and 6 bases from J, with 6 bases between. The CDR3 DNA follows: TGTGCCAGCAGTTTTCAAGGTCAGCCCCAGCATTTT. Encoded protein: CASSFQGQPQHF.

This chain links TRBV4-1 with TRBJ2-2; 7 bases match TRBD1. The germline V gene has CDR1 MGHRA and CDR2 YSYEKL. The CDR3 spans 17 residues. J was trimmed by 5 bases and V by 3 bases; bases with no gene match: 12. CDR3 loop: CASSQQKGQTTTGELFF. CDR3 nucleotides: TGCGCCAGCAGCCAGCAGAAGGGACAGACGACGACCGGGGAGCTGTTTTTT.

This chain uses TRBV18 with TRBJ1-5; no firm D call. Trimming took off 1 base at V and 2 bases at J, with 9 bases between the two ends. The CDR3 extends over 15 amino acids. Germline CDR1 KGHSH, CDR2 LQKENI. CDR3 sequence (DNA): TGTGCCAGCTCACCACAGGGAGCCCGCAATCAGCCCCAGCATTTT. This gives the protein CASSPQGARNQPQHF.

This chain connects TRBV7-9 to TRBJ1-2, with 11 bases aligning to TRBD1. V lost 1 base and J lost 4; bases outside the gene matches: 5. From germline, CDR1 is SEHNR and CDR2 FQNEAQ (reference sequence). The CDR3 contains 16 residues. The CDR3 spells CASSLDRGQGAYGYTF. In DNA, the CDR3 is TGTGCCAGCAGCTTAGATAGAGGACAGGGGGCCTATGGCTACACCTTC.

The rearrangement joins TRBV7-2 to TRBJ2-1, with D possibly being TRBD1 (5 bases). Germline-derived CDR1 and CDR2 are SGHTA and FQGNSA. The V end was cut by 5 bases, the J end by 6 bases, with 14 bases between. The CDR3 extends over 14 amino acids. The CDR3 DNA follows: TGTGCCAGCAGCCCTATACTCCAGGGCAATGAGCAGTTCTTC. It codes for CASSPILQGNEQFF.

J is TRBJ2-7 and V is TRBV1; the table's D gene call, TRBD1, was not cross checked with the DNA. TRBV1 is tagged as a pseudogene. There are 17 residues in the CDR3. As DNA, the CDR3 is TGCACCAGCAGCCAAGACCCACCAGGGGACCCTCGGAACGAGCAGTACTTC. Its translation is CTSSQDPPGDPRNEQYF.

This clone has a single count. In nucleotides, the CDR3 is TGTGCCAGTAGTCCAAGGGCAGGCTCCAATCAGCCCCAGCATTTT. It specifies CASSPRAGSNQPQHF. V gene TRBV19 combines with J gene TRBJ1-5; the D is unclear. In germline, CDR1 is LNHDA, CDR2 SQIVND (reference sequence). Trimming cost V 5 bases and J 3 bases, with 14 bases left between them. The CDR3 is made up of 15 amino acids. The full variable domain, its missing parts supplied by reference TRBV19 and TRBJ1-5, is DGGITQSPKYLFRKEGQNVTLSCEQNLNHDAMYWYRQDPGQGLRLIYYSQIVNDFQKGDIAEGYSVSREKKESFPLTVTSAQKNPTAFYLCASSPRAGSNQPQHFGDGTRLSIL.

This chain uses TRBV7-3 with TRBJ2-3, with D perhaps TRBD2 (5 bases). The germline V gene encodes CDR1 SGHTA and CDR2 FQGTGA. The V and J ends lost 5 bases and 2 bases respectively, with 14 bases between them. The CDR3 sequence is 15 residues long. DNA of the CDR3: TGTGCCAGCAGCCCCTATAGCGCATCCACAGATACGCAGTATTTT. This codes for CASSPYSASTDTQYF.